A single sample gave rise to the 21 T cell receptor beta chains below, sequenced in a study of CD8 T cells in Susac syndrome. RNA amounts of roughly 0.5 to 1 ug underwent reverse transcription with random hexamers. TCRdb called the immunoSEQ multiplex PCR reads again in MiXCR, with one record for every CDR3 protein. The top ten clones hold about 0.3% of a sample with 95,000 to 150,000 distinct CDR3 sequences, just under 95% of them seen once. The specimen sequenced was CD8+ T cells from PBMCs. These TCRs come from a human donor with Susac syndrome.

This chain connects TRBV9 to TRBJ1-5, with D unresolved. The CDR3 is made up of 18 amino acids. Germline-derived CDR1 and CDR2 are SGDLS and YYNGEE. Deletions cut 6 bases from V and 0 bases from J, with 22 bases between. CDR3 nucleotides: TGTGCCAGCAACTCCCGGACGGTACGGGTTTATAGCAATCAGCCCCAGCATTTT. This encodes CASNSRTVRVYSNQPQHF.

J is TRBJ1-2 and V is TRBV5-6, with D uncertain. Germline values: CDR1 SGHDT, CDR2 YYEEEE. Trimming stripped 6 bases from V and 5 bases from J, with 20 bases between. The CDR3 totals 15 residues. The CDR3 sequence: CASNPSGRVLYGYTF. The CDR3 DNA follows: TGTGCCAGCAATCCCTCTGGGAGGGTCCTGTATGGCTACACCTTC.

The count of this clonotype is one. V gene TRBV20-1 combines with J gene TRBJ2-7; the match to TRBD2 covers 8 bases. The CDR3 contains 15 residues. Looked up from germline, CDR1 is DFQATT and CDR2 is SNEGSKA (reference sequence). V lost 0 bases and J lost 5; bases outside the gene matches: 9. The CDR3 is CSAREYRGGTNEQYF. The CDR3 coding sequence is TGCAGTGCTAGAGAGTACCGGGGGGGCACGAACGAGCAGTACTTC.

This sequence joins TRBV10-3 and TRBJ1-2; maybe TRBD1 (6 bases). Trimming stripped 2 bases from V and 4 bases from J, with 8 bases between. There are 13 residues in the CDR3. Germline CDR1 reads ENHRY; CDR2 reads SYGVKD. CDR3 nucleotide sequence: TGTGCCATCAGTGAGCGGACAGTCTATGGCTACACCTTC. Encoded protein: CAISERTVYGYTF.

The chain employs TRBV29-1 and TRBJ2-6, with 10 positions matching TRBD1. The V gene's germline CDR1 is SQVTM and CDR2 ANQGSEA. This CDR3 contains 16 residues. Trimming took 4 bases from V and 2 from J; bases not matched to a gene: 5. This CDR3 reads CSVVPGQGAGANVLTF. For the CDR3, the DNA is TGCAGCGTTGTTCCCGGACAGGGGGCTGGGGCCAACGTCCTGACTTTC. The full variable domain, its missing parts supplied by reference TRBV29-1 and TRBJ2-6, is SAVISQKPSRDICQRGTSLTIQCQVDSQVTMMFWYRQQPGQSLTLIATANQGSEATYESGFVIDKFPISRPNLTFSTLTVSNMSPEDSSIYLCSVVPGQGAGANVLTFGAGSRLTVL.

This chain uses TRBV6-1 with TRBJ2-5; the match to TRBD2 covers 13 bases. The V segment lost 7 bases and the J segment 5 bases; nucleotides outside the gene matches: 13. The CDR3 has 17 residues. Germline CDR1 MNHNS, CDR2 SASEGT. CDR3 DNA sequence: TGTGCCAGCATCGGACTAGCGGGGGCCTCCGGTGGGGAGACCCAGTACTTC. This codes for CASIGLAGASGGETQYF.

In its sample, this clonotype was seen a few times. The V call is TRBV11-2, the J call TRBJ2-7; TRBD1 matches 8 bases. CDR1 SGHAT and CDR2 FQNNGV come from the germline V gene. V shed 5 bases and J 2 bases; nucleotides not matched to a gene: 2. This CDR3 comprises 13 residues. CDR3 DNA: TGTGCCAGCAGCGGACAGGGACCCTACGAGCAGTACTTC. Protein sequence: CASSGQGPYEQYF.

J is TRBJ2-7 and V is TRBV30, with D unclear. From germline, CDR1 is GTSNPN and CDR2 SVGIG (reference sequence). V was clipped by 4 bases and J by 3 bases, with 10 bases between them. The CDR3 extends over 12 amino acids. CDR3 residues: CAWNRANYEQYF. In DNA, the CDR3 is TGTGCCTGGAATAGGGCTAACTACGAGCAGTACTTC. The variable domain in full, completed from reference TRBV30 and TRBJ2-7, reads SQTIHQWPATLVQPVGSPLSLECTVEGTSNPNLYWYRQAAGRGLQLLFYSVGIGQISSEVPQNLSASRPQDRQFILSSKKLLLSDSGFYLCAWNRANYEQYFGPGTRLTVT.

This sequence joins TRBV15 and TRBJ1-2; D is uncertain. This CDR3 contains 15 residues. The V end lost 5 bases, the J end lost 7 bases, and 20 bases lay between the germline ends. The germline CDR1 and CDR2 sequences are LNHNV and YYDKDF (reference sequence). The CDR3 sequence is CATSRHSPRESGYTF. CDR3 nucleotide sequence: TGTGCCACCAGCCGACACAGCCCACGGGAATCTGGCTACACCTTC. Filled out from reference TRBV15 and TRBJ1-2, the complete variable domain reads DAMVIQNPRYQVTQFGKPVTLSCSQTLNHNVMYWYQQKSSQAPKLLFHYYDKDFNNEADTPDNFQSRRPNTSFCFLDIRSPGLGDTAMYLCATSRHSPRESGYTFGSGTRLTVV.

The CDR3 DNA reads as TGTGCCACCAGCAGCGCAGGGAATTCACCCCTCCACTTT. Residues: CATSSAGNSPLHF. The V and J genes are TRBV15 and TRBJ1-6; perhaps TRBD1 as D (5 bases). The V gene lost 3 bases and the J gene lost 7 bases, with 7 bases spanning the gap. Per the germline V gene, CDR1 is LNHNV and CDR2 is YYDKDF (reference sequence). This CDR3 spans 13 amino acids.

The chain combines TRBV3-1 with TRBJ2-7; 8 bases map to TRBD1. The germline gives CDR1 LGHDT, CDR2 YNNKEL (reference sequence). CDR3 length: 15 amino acids. J gave up 4 bases and V 0 bases, and 5 bases lay outside the gene matches. The CDR3 loop reads CASSQDQGARYEQYF. The CDR3 nucleotides are TGTGCCAGCAGCCAAGATCAGGGGGCAAGGTACGAGCAGTACTTC.

The rearrangement joins TRBV2 to TRBJ2-1; TRBD2 is a possible D gene (6 bases). V was clipped by 3 bases and J by 4 bases, with 13 bases between them. Per the germline V gene, CDR1 is SNHLY and CDR2 is FYNNEI. This CDR3 contains 15 residues. CDR3 loop: CASSELATAYNEQFF. The CDR3 DNA follows: TGTGCCAGCAGTGAGCTAGCGACCGCTTACAATGAGCAGTTCTTC.

The V gene is TRBV27, the J gene TRBJ1-5; TRBD1 might be the D (5 bases). Germline V lookup: CDR1 MNHEY, CDR2 SMNVEV (reference sequence). Trimming left V 2 bases short and J 9 bases short, with 11 bases between. The CDR3 length is 13 residues. The CDR3 region is CASSLGAQWPQHF. In DNA, the CDR3 is TGTGCCAGCAGTTTAGGGGCTCAATGGCCCCAGCATTTT.

The chain is built from TRBV29-1 and TRBJ1-2; D is uncertain. The CDR3 extends over 10 amino acids. Trimming stripped 3 bases from V and 7 bases from J, with 6 bases between. Germline CDR1 reads SQVTM; CDR2 reads ANQGSEA. Written as DNA, the CDR3 is TGCAGCGTTGATTGGGGTGGCTACACCTTC. Its protein product is CSVDWGGYTF.

The chain links TRBV7-9 to TRBJ2-7; tentative D call: TRBD2 (5 bases). The ends were cut back, 3 bases at V and 2 bases at J, with 11 bases in the middle. The length of the CDR3 is 14 residues. Germline CDR1 and CDR2: SEHNR and FQNEAQ (reference sequence). As DNA, the CDR3 is TGTGCCAGCAGCTTTTCCGGGGTCCCCTACGAGCAGTACTTC. This encodes CASSFSGVPYEQYF. Full variable domain (remainder filled in from reference TRBV7-9 and TRBJ2-7): DTGVSQNPRHKITKRGQNVTFRCDPISEHNRLYWYRQTLGQGPEFLTYFQNEAQLEKSRLLSDRFSAERPKGSFSTLEIQRTEQGDSAMYLCASSFSGVPYEQYFGPGTRLTVT.

The rearrangement uses TRBV7-2 and TRBJ2-3; 10 positions match TRBD1. Germline V CDR1 and CDR2: SGHTA, FQGNSA. The CDR3 has 16 residues. Trimming at V came to 5 bases and at J to 2 bases, leaving 7 bases not matched to a gene. The CDR3 region is CASSLWDRGVTDTQYF. In nucleotides, the CDR3 is TGTGCCAGCAGCCTCTGGGACAGGGGAGTCACAGATACGCAGTATTTT. Looking up the rest from reference TRBV7-2 and TRBJ2-3 gives the full variable domain: GAGVSQSPSNKVTEKGKDVELRCDPISGHTALYWYRQSLGQGLEFLIYFQGNSAPDKSGLPSDRFSAERTGGSVSTLTIQRTQQEDSAVYLCASSLWDRGVTDTQYFGPGTRLTVL.

This chain joins TRBV20-1 and TRBJ1-1, with TRBD1 matching 7 bases. The CDR3 is made up of 12 amino acids. The V and J ends lost 3 bases and 6 bases, in that order; junction bases with no gene match: 4. In germline, CDR1 is DFQATT, CDR2 SNEGSKA (reference sequence). The chain's CDR3 is CSASDRDAEAFF. CDR3 coding DNA: TGCAGTGCTAGCGACAGGGATGCTGAAGCTTTCTTT.

The rearrangement uses TRBV27 and TRBJ2-2; D unresolved. The CDR3 sequence is 13 residues long. Trimming stripped 8 bases from V and 1 base from J, with 8 bases between. CDR1 MNHEY and CDR2 SMNVEV come from the germline V gene (reference sequence). DNA of the CDR3: TGTGCCAGCGCATACAGGAACACCGGGGAGCTGTTTTTT. Its translation: CASAYRNTGELFF.

This clonotype occurred once. The genes are TRBV20-1 and TRBJ1-3; D is possibly TRBD1 (6 bases). Looked up from germline, CDR1 is DFQATT and CDR2 is SNEGSKA (reference sequence). The CDR3 has 13 residues. The V end was cut by 3 bases, the J end by 2 bases, with 8 bases between. The CDR3 is CSARGTTGNTIYF. CDR3 coding DNA: TGCAGTGCTAGGGGGACAACTGGAAACACCATATATTTT.

The CDR3 region is CASQVGQVVSQPQHF. CDR3 DNA sequence: TGTGCCAGCCAAGTGGGGCAGGTTGTCAGCCAGCCCCAGCATTTT. This chain connects TRBV19 to TRBJ1-5; tentatively, D is TRBD1 (5 bases). The CDR3 contains 15 residues. Trimming cost V 9 bases and J 7 bases, with 22 bases left between them. Germline loops: CDR1 LNHDA, CDR2 SQIVND (reference sequence).

V and J are TRBV11-3 and TRBJ2-5; D gene uncertain. The germline V gene encodes CDR1 SGHNT and CDR2 YENEEA. This CDR3 spans 15 amino acids. The V gene lost 5 bases and the J gene lost 5 bases, with 18 bases spanning the gap. This CDR3 reads CASSIDFTARETQYF. The CDR3 DNA is TGTGCCAGCAGCATTGATTTTACCGCCCGGGAGACCCAGTACTTC. The full variable domain, completed using reference TRBV11-3 and TRBJ2-5, is EAGVVQSPRYKIIEKKQPVAFWCNPISGHNTLYWYLQNLGQGPELLIRYENEEAVDDSQLPKDRFSAERLKGVDSTLKIQPAELGDSAVYLCASSIDFTARETQYFGPGTRLLVL.